This entry is about one TCR beta chain. This clone came up once. This clone's antigen is unknown. Base qualities are not recorded, but no much larger clone differs from it by a single base. Including cysteine and phenylalanine, the CDR3 has 15 amino acids. Left in the record is the CDR3 DNA by itself, 45 bases read in frame from the first base. From the germline V gene, CDR1 is SGHNT and CDR2 is YENEEA. Clipping removes 4 bases from V and 6 bases from J, with 6 as the unmatched junction base count. Libraries were constructed by the immunoSEQ multiplex PCR assay. As stored in TCRdb, this immuneACCESS dataset retains in-frame rearrangements with V and J assigned. A fraction of the clones does not appear; measured against another copy, unresolved V genes explain less than half of the discrepancy, and the remainder lacks a known reason. For this sample the table gives tens of thousands of clones, of which 90% to 95% were detected only once. In total, the top ten clones hold less than 0.75% of the sample.

These data are taken from a study of T cell changes during pregnancy in multiple sclerosis (dated by TCRdb to 2018 to 2020). For context, the study as a whole: The study examined how the T cell repertoire changed over the course of pregnancy in women with multiple sclerosis.

This specimen was CD4+ T cells from peripheral blood mononuclear cells, taken in the third trimester of pregnancy. This TCR derives from a female donor with multiple sclerosis, enrolled in a pregnancy study. The sequence joins TRBV11-3 to TRBJ2-2; TRBD1 agrees with 9 junctional bases. For the CDR3, the sequence is CASSSGTGRSGELFF. The base sequence is TGTGCCAGCAGCTCCGGGACAGGGAGGTCCGGGGAGCTGTTTTTT. Here the CDR3 is joined to the reference TRBV11-3 and TRBJ2-2 genes, and the full variable domain is: EAGVVQSPRYKIIEKKQPVAFWCNPISGHNTLYWYLQNLGQGPELLIRYENEEAVDDSQLPKDRFSAERLKGVDSTLKIQPAELGDSAVYLCASSSGTGRSGELFFGEGSRLTVL.